Presented here are 2 T cell receptor beta chains from one specimen sequenced in a study of cytomegalovirus exposure and HLA in healthy donors. PCR amplification relied on 60 Vbeta primers (plus 13 Jbeta primers). Generated by immunoSEQ multiplex PCR, the TCRdb table keeps only in-frame clones and is missing some. The repertoire has under 130,000 clones, 60% to 80% of them found once; the top ten carry 2.5% to 3.5%. Sample: PBMCs. The receptors derive from a man aged 30 to 45 in good health and CMV-seronegative.

The chain employs TRBV27 and TRBJ2-1; 15 nucleotides agree with TRBD2. The ends lost 4 bases at V and 9 bases at J; junction bases unmatched: 7. CDR1 MNHEY and CDR2 SMNVEV come from the germline V gene (reference sequence). This CDR3 spans 16 amino acids. CDR3 DNA: TGTGCCAGCAGTTCCTGGACTAGCGGGAGGGCCAGTGAGCAGTTCTTC. It codes for CASSSWTSGRASEQFF.

The chain carries TRBV30 and TRBJ1-3; unclear D gene. Germline CDR1 is GTSNPN and CDR2 is SVGIG (reference sequence). The CDR3 is 12 residues long. Trimming stripped 4 bases from V and 7 bases from J, with 11 bases between. The CDR3 spells CAWMSLRNTIYF. CDR3 DNA: TGTGCCTGGATGTCTCTGAGGAACACCATATATTTT.